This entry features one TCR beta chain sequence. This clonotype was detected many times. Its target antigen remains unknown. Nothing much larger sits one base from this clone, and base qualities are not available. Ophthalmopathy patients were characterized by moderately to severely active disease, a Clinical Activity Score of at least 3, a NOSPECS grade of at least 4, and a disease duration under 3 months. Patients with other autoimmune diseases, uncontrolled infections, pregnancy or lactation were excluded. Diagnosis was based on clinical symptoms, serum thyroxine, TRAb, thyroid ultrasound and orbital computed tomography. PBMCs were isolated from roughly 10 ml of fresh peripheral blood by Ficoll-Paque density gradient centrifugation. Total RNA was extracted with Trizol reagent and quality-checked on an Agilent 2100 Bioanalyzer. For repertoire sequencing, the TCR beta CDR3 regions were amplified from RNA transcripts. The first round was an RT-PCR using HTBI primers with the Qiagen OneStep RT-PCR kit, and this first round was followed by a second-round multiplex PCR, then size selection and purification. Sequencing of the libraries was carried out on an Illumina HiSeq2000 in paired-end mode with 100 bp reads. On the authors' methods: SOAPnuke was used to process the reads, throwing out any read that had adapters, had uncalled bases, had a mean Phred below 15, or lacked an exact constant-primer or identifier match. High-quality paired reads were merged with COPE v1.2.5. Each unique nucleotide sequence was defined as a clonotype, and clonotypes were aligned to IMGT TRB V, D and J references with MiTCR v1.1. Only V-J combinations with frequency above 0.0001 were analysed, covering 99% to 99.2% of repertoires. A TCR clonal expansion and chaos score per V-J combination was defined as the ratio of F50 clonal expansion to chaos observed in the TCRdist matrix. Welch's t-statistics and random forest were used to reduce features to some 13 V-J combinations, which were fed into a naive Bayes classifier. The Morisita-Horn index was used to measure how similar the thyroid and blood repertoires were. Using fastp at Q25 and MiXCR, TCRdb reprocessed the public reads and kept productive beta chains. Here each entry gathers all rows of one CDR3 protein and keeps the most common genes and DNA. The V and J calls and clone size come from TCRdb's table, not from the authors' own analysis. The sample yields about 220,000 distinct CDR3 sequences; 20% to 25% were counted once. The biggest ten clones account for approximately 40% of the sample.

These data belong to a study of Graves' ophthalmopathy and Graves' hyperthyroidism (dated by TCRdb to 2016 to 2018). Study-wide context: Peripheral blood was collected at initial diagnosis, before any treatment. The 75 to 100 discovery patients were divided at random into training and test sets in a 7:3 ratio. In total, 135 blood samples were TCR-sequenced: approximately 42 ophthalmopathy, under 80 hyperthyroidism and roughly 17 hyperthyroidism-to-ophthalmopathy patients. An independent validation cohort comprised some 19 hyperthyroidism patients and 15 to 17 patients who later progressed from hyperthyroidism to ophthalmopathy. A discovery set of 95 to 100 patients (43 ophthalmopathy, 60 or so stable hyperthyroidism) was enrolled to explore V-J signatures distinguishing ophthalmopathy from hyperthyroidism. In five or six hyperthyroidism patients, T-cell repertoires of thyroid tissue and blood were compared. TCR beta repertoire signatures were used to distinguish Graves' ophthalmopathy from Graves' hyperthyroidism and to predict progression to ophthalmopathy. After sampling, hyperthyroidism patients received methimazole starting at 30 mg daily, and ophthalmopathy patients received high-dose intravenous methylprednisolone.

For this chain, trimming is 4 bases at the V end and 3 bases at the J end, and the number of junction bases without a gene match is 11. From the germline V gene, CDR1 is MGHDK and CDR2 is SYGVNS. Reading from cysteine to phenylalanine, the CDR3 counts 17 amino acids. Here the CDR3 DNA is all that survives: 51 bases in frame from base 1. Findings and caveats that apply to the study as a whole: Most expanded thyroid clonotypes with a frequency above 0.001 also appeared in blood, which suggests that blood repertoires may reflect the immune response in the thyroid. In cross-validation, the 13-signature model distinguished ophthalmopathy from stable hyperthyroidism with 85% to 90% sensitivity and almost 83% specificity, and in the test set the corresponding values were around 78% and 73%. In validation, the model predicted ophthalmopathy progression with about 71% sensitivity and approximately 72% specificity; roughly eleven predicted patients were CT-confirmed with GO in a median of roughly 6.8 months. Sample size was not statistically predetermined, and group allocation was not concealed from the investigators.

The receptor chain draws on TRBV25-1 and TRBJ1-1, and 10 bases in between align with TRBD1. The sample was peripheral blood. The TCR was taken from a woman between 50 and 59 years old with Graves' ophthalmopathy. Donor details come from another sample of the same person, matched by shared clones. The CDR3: CASSAPGQGNRDTEAFF. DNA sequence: TGTGCCAGCAGTGCCCCGGGACAGGGGAATAGGGACACTGAAGCTTTCTTT.